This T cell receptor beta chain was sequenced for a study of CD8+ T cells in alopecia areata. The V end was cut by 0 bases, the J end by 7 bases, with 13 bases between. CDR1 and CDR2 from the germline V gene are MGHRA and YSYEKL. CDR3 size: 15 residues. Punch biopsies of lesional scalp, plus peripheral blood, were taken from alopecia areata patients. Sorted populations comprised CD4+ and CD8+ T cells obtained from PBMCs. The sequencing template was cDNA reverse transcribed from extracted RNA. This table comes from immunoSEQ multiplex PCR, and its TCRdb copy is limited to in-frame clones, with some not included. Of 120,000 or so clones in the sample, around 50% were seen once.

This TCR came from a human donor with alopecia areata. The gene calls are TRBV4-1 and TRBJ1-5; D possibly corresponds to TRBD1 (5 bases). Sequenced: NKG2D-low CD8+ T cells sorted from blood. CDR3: CASSQDPTGEQPQHF. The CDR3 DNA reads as TGCGCCAGCAGCCAAGATCCCACGGGGGAGCAGCCCCAGCATTTT.